This T cell receptor (beta chain) originates from a study of blood T cell repertoires in COVID-19. Study information: COVID-19 samples, acute and convalescent, were from the United States, Italy and Spain. PBMCs, B-cell-depleted T cells, or T cells provided the cDNA or gDNA that made up the material.

CDR3 length: 15 amino acids. Germline V gene data show CDR1 as LNHDA and CDR2 as SQIVND (reference sequence). V lost 3 bases and J 3 bases, leaving 12 bases between the germline ends. In the original workflow: The authors estimated nucleated cell counts from reference gene primer amplification. Using immunoSEQ multiplex PCR, the repertoire was profiled, and TCRdb retains in-frame clones only, with some absent. Clone size and V and J calls were adopted from that table, with D and trimming inferred from the DNA. The data hold hundreds of thousands of clones, with around nine tenths observed a single time.

This chain connects TRBV19 to TRBJ1-5; the D gene is possibly TRBD1 (5 bases). The TCR comes from a man in his forties with acute or convalescent COVID-19. What was sequenced was peripheral blood. The CDR3 nucleotides read TGTGCCAGTAGTATGGCCAGGGTCGACAATCAGCCCCAGCATTTT. Translating gives CASSMARVDNQPQHF. Together with reference TRBV19 and TRBJ1-5, the CDR3 gives the full variable domain: DGGITQSPKYLFRKEGQNVTLSCEQNLNHDAMYWYRQDPGQGLRLIYYSQIVNDFQKGDIAEGYSVSREKKESFPLTVTSAQKNPTAFYLCASSMARVDNQPQHFGDGTRLSIL.